The T cell receptor (beta chain) described here comes from a study of cytomegalovirus exposure and HLA in healthy donors. Points from the study as a whole: Association of a missense DCLRE1C variant with TCR beta V- and J-gene trimming was reported in a later analysis. Follow-up analysis found HLA locus-dependent TCR association rates, highest for DRB1 and lowest for HLA-C. Most of the TCR beta V segments (in an earlier analysis) were productive either about 87% or about 30% of the time.

PCR involved 60 Vbeta and 13 Jbeta primers. Using immunoSEQ multiplex PCR, the repertoire was profiled, and TCRdb retains in-frame clones only, with some absent. The sample lists 130,000 or so clones; around 80% were seen once. This CDR3 contains 16 residues. Per germline, CDR1 SGHDN and CDR2 FVKESK. V lost 4 bases to trimming and J lost 1 base; unmatched junction nucleotides: 7. Only a few counts were recorded for this clone. What it recognizes is unknown. The chain links TRBV14 to TRBJ1-2; 9 bases agree with TRBD1. The specimen sequenced was PBMCs. This sequence originates from a man between 18 and 29 years old in good health and CMV-seropositive. CDR3 region: CASSRTGVTRNYGYTF. The DNA of the CDR3 is TGTGCCAGCAGCCGGACAGGGGTGACTCGTAACTATGGCTACACCTTC. Using reference TRBV14 and TRBJ1-2 for the parts outside the CDR3, the full variable domain is EAGVTQFPSHSVIEKGQTVTLRCDPISGHDNLYWYRRVMGKEIKFLLHFVKESKQDESGMPNNRFLAERTGGTYSTLKVQPAELEDSGVYFCASSRTGVTRNYGYTFGSGTRLTVV.